These T cell receptor beta chains were read from a single sample in a study of radiotherapy plus CTLA-4 blockade in lung cancer. Data came from immunoSEQ multiplex PCR; TCRdb stores just in-frame clones and leaves some out. The sample has just over 60,000 clones; approximately 80% are singletons. The specimen was peripheral blood, collected from a patient treated with radiotherapy plus ipilimumab. All receptors come from a human donor with non-small cell lung cancer who had a complete response to radiotherapy plus ipilimumab. Each CDR3 is given with its conserved first and last residue. The order of the fields is D gene, J gene, V gene, CDR3 protein. A D gene is named only where the DNA matches it firmly.

d_gene: -
j_gene: TRBJ2-5
v_gene: TRBV7-7
CDR3aa: CASSLLGSGETQYF

d_gene: -
j_gene: TRBJ1-5
v_gene: TRBV18
CDR3aa: CASSPSTGLDQPQHF

d_gene: TRBD2
j_gene: TRBJ2-4
v_gene: TRBV6-1
CDR3aa: CASSEAGGRASVRNIQYF

d_gene: TRBD2
j_gene: TRBJ2-1
v_gene: TRBV7-2
CDR3aa: CASSLGGRWSEQFF

d_gene: -
j_gene: TRBJ2-1
v_gene: TRBV6-6
CDR3aa: CASSTLGTTYNEQFF

d_gene: -
j_gene: TRBJ2-3
v_gene: TRBV27
CDR3aa: CASSSGNSKADTQYF

d_gene: TRBD1
j_gene: TRBJ1-2
v_gene: TRBV7-9
CDR3aa: CASSPETGGLNYGYTF

d_gene: TRBD1
j_gene: TRBJ1-6
v_gene: TRBV9
CDR3aa: CASSAGTGPSPLHF

d_gene: -
j_gene: TRBJ1-1
v_gene: TRBV4-1
CDR3aa: CASSQGILGRLMNTEAFF

d_gene: TRBD1
j_gene: TRBJ2-2
v_gene: TRBV7-2
CDR3aa: CASSLDRGLDTGELFF

d_gene: TRBD1
j_gene: TRBJ1-4
v_gene: TRBV7-9
CDR3aa: CASSLRDSATNEKLFF

d_gene: -
j_gene: TRBJ1-3
v_gene: TRBV11-2
CDR3aa: CASSLDRHVGGPGNTIYF

d_gene: TRBD2
j_gene: TRBJ2-3
v_gene: TRBV5-4
CDR3aa: CASSCSSGGTDTQYF

d_gene: -
j_gene: TRBJ2-3
v_gene: TRBV30
CDR3aa: CAWSRQSTDTQYF

d_gene: -
j_gene: TRBJ2-3
v_gene: TRBV5-5
CDR3aa: CASSVLADTQYF

d_gene: -
j_gene: TRBJ1-3
v_gene: TRBV2
CDR3aa: CASKRDNSGNTIYF